This note documents a single T cell receptor beta chain sequence. The antigen remains undetermined. This sample was included in a study of lymphopenia after photon versus proton radiotherapy. Study results and caveats: Oligoclonal CD8+ Temra expansion after nadir drove photon patients' diversity drop. Proton therapy kept repertoires fairly stable, unlike photons, which gained effector/memory cells.

CDR3 length equals 13 residues. The germline V gene has CDR1 SGHKS and CDR2 YYEKEE (reference sequence). Trimming stripped 4 bases from V and 3 bases from J, with 10 bases between. Clones were sequenced by immunoSEQ multiplex PCR, and TCRdb holds only the in-frame ones, with some missing. Altogether around 25,000 clones are present, 85% being singletons, with the ten largest covering around 19%. Sequencing was performed on peripheral blood, taken from a patient treated with photon-based radiotherapy. The clonotype was recovered from a man in his 60s with pancreatic cancer. The chain links TRBV5-5 to TRBJ1-2; D not certain. The CDR3 bases are TGTGCCAGCAGCAAGGACCCGGACTATGGCTACACCTTC. Translated, it gives CASSKDPDYGYTF.